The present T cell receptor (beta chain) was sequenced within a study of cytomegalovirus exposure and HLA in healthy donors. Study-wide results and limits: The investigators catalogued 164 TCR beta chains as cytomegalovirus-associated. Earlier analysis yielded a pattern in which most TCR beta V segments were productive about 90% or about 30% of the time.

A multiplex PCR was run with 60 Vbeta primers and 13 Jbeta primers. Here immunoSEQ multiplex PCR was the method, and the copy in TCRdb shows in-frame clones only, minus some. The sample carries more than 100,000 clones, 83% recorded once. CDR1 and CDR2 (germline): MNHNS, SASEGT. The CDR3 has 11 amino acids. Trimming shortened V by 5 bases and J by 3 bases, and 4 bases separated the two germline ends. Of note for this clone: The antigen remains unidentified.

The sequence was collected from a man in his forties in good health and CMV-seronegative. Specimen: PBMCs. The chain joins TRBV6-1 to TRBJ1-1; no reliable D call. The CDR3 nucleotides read TGTGCCAGCAGTCGAGACACTGAAGCTTTCTTT. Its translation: CASSRDTEAFF.